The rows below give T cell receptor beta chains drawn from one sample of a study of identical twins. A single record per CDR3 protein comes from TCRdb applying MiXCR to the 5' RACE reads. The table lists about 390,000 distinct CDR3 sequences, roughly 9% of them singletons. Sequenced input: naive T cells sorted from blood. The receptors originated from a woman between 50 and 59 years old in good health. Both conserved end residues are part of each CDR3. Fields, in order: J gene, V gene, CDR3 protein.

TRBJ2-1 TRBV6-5 CASSYLREQFF
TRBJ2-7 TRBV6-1 CASIWDSRYEQYF
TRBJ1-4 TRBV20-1 CSARDPAFGELFF
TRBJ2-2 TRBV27 CASSLKGAGSGELFF
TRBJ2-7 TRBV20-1 CSARRDLYEQYF
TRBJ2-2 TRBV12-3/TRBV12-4 CASNPTGTTGASPGELFF
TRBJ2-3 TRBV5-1 CASSHIPTSGTDTQYF
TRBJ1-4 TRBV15 CATVKPGEKLFF
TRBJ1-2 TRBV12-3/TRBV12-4 CASSPGIGTNYGYTF
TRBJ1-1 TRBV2 CASSLIREPITEAFF
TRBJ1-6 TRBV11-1 CASSSMIPGQGSIDSYNSPLHF
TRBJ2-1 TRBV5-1 CASSFFPGTSGRHEQFF
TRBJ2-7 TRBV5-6 CASSYGTSGYEQYF
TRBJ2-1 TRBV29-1 CSVAGWTGPTSYNEQFF
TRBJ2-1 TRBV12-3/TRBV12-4 CASTSDREGYNEQFF
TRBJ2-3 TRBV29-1 CSLRGGLKRSLTDTQYF
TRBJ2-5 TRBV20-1 CSARDSARTSGTMFQETQYF
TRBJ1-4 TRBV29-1 CSVAETGGHFEKLFF
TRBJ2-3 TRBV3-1 CASSQEADTDTQYF
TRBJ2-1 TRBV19 CASSPLETSGADEQFF
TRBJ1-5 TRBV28 CASSFPDLRGNQPQHF
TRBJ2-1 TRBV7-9 CASSLWGARRGDEQFF